A single sample is the source of the 12 T cell receptor beta chains below, sequenced in a study of tumor-infiltrating lymphocytes in primary liver carcinoma. Co-extraction yielded RNA and DNA from around 20-30 mg of unsorted bulk tissue. cDNA specific to TCR beta was made from roughly 500 ng of total RNA, with a constant-region primer employed for priming. Three nested multiplex PCR rounds of slightly modified ARM-PCR generated TCR beta libraries. TRBV1-TRBV30 forward primers paired with a C-beta reverse primer drove the first two PCR rounds, about 11 cycles each. TCRdb recomputed calls from the multiplex PCR reads with MiXCR, one row per CDR3 protein. The top ten clones hold around 26% of a sample with roughly 86,000 distinct CDR3 sequences, around 68% of them seen once. The sample was tumor-adjacent normal liver tissue. These receptors were obtained from a man aged 35 to 55 with primary liver carcinoma and hepatitis B virus infection.

This clonotype was recorded many times. The chain combines TRBV30 with TRBJ2-3, with 9 bases aligning to TRBD1. Losses at the gene ends were 1 base for V and 5 bases for J; bases not matched to a gene: 4. The CDR3 is 14 residues long. Per the germline V gene, CDR1 is GTSNPN and CDR2 is SVGIG (reference sequence). CDR3 region: CAWSATGGEDTQYF. The CDR3, as DNA: TGTGCCTGGAGTGCAACAGGGGGCGAAGATACGCAGTATTTT.

Remarks on this clonotype: One junction end disagrees with the germline gene, perhaps due to a read error. This CDR3 is CVISTNIGNLETQYF. The CDR3, as DNA: TGTGTCATCAGTACTAATATAGGGAATTTGGAGACCCAGTACTTC. The chain uses TRBV10-3 and TRBJ2-5; the D is unclear. CDR1 ENHRY and CDR2 SYGVKD come from the germline V gene. This CDR3 comprises 15 residues.

This clonotype was recorded only once. Mismatch with germline at one junction end may stem from a read error. The chain combines TRBV11-2 with TRBJ1-1; D gene unclear. CDR3 length: 13 residues. CDR1 is SGHAT and CDR2 is FQNNGV in the germline V gene. CDR3 nucleotides: TGTGCCAGCAGCTTTTCGGAATCTGCTGAAGCTATCTTT. This translates into CASSFSESAEAIF.

For this clonotype: The CDR3 does not end in the conserved phenylalanine or tryptophan, so this is likely a read error. The chain couples TRBV11-2 to TRBJ2-7; 7 bases fit TRBD2. Looked up from germline, CDR1 is SGHAT and CDR2 is FQNNGV. The CDR3 is 16 amino acids. V trimming: 9 bases; J trimming: 6 bases; junction bases outside the gene matches: 20. The CDR3 coding sequence is TGTGCCAGTAGCCAAGTTAAGGCAGCGGGAAAGCCCGAGCAGTACATC. Its protein product is CASSQVKAAGKPEQYI.

About this clonotype itself: A junction end diverges from the germline sequence, so it may reflect a read error. V gene TRBV11-2 combines with J gene TRBJ2-1; 12 bases line up with TRBD2. The CDR3 loop spans 16 amino acids. Germline loops: CDR1 SGHAT, CDR2 FQNNGV. CDR3 residues: CSSSFRLAGDFNEQFF. CDR3 DNA: TGCTCCAGCAGCTTTCGACTAGCGGGAGATTTCAATGAGCAGTTCTTT.

Details on this clonotype: Because the CDR3 is missing its conserved closing phenylalanine or tryptophan, this is likely a read error. The chain combines TRBV19 with TRBJ2-1; 7 bases agree with TRBD2. Germline assignment: CDR1 LNHDA and CDR2 SQIVND (reference sequence). With V trimmed by 6 bases and J by 8 bases, 7 bases remained unmatched. The CDR3 consists of 13 residues. The CDR3 nucleotides read TGTGCCAGTAGAGCGGGACCCAACTATGAGCAGTTCTCC. Its protein is CASRAGPNYEQFS.

This clonotype was counted a single time. A read error may account for a junction end that differs from germline. The V call is TRBV12-3 or TRBV12-4, the J call TRBJ2-1; tentatively, D is TRBD2 (5 bases). The CDR3 is 15 residues long. This CDR3 reads CASSFGVCGYNEHFF. The CDR3 bases are TGTGCCAGCAGTTTCGGGGTGTGCGGTTACAATGAGCACTTCTTC.

The chain links TRBV7-8 to TRBJ1-1; no definite D call. The CDR3 contains 14 residues. Germline lookup yields CDR1 SGHVS and CDR2 FQNEAQ. The ends were cut back, 1 base at V and 7 bases at J, with 13 bases in the middle. CDR3 amino acids: CASSLDLTVGEAFF. DNA of the CDR3: TGTGCCAGCAGCTTAGATCTTACCGTGGGTGAAGCTTTCTTT.

This clonotype was seen ten or more times. This chain connects TRBV6-1 to TRBJ2-5; D gene uncertain. The V and J ends lost 4 bases and 6 bases respectively, with 12 bases between them. There are 13 residues in the CDR3. The germline V gene has CDR1 MNHNS and CDR2 SASEGT. The CDR3 is CASSVFREKTQYF. The CDR3 bases are TGTGCCAGCAGTGTGTTCCGTGAGAAGACCCAGTACTTC.

The chain recombines TRBV7-2 with TRBJ2-3; perhaps TRBD2 as D (5 bases). Germline V gives CDR1 SGHTA, CDR2 FQGNSA. The CDR3 contains 15 residues. Between the trimmed V and J ends, which lost 2 bases and 0 bases, there was a span of 9 bases. DNA of the CDR3: TGTGCCAGCAGCTTACAAGCGGTTAGCACAGATACGCAGTATTTT. Its protein product is CASSLQAVSTDTQYF.

This clonotype has a single count. This chain joins TRBV5-1 and TRBJ2-1, with TRBD1 as a possible D gene (6 bases). Germline CDR1 is SGHRS and CDR2 is YFSETQ. The CDR3 spans 13 residues. V was shortened by 4 bases and J by 7 bases, with 12 bases between the two germline ends. CDR3 loop: CASSTNTGNEQFF. CDR3 DNA sequence: TGCGCCAGCAGCACCAATACAGGGAATGAGCAGTTCTTC. The full variable domain, completed using reference TRBV5-1 and TRBJ2-1, is KAGVTQTPRYLIKTRGQQVTLSCSPISGHRSVSWYQQTPGQGLQFLFEYFSETQRNKGNFPGRFSGRQFSNSRSEMNVSTLELGDSALYLCASSTNTGNEQFFGPGTRLTVL.

Turning to this clonotype: This is likely a read error, given that the CDR3 carries no conserved phenylalanine or tryptophan at its end. The rearrangement joins TRBV11-2 to TRBJ1-6, with 9 positions matching TRBD1. This CDR3 is built from 15 residues. In germline, CDR1 is SGHAT, CDR2 FQNNGV. CDR3 in DNA: TGTGCCAGTAGCTTAACACAGGGGGCGCTTTCACCCCTCCACTCT. It codes for CASSLTQGALSPLHS.